Below, 17 T cell receptor beta chains from the same sample are listed, as sequenced in a study of CD8+ T cells in alopecia areata. Isolated RNA was reverse transcribed into cDNA used as the sequencing template. Repertoires were generated with immunoSEQ multiplex PCR, while TCRdb's copy carries only in-frame clones and drops some. The sample holds some 180,000 clones, around 51% seen once. Treatment here: oral pan-JAK inhibitor, 5-10 mg twice daily. The sequencing used CD8+ T cells sorted from blood, collected around week 54, from a patient treated with tofacitinib. These receptors were taken from a human donor with alopecia areata.

The chain recombines TRBV9 with TRBJ2-5; D uncertain. Germline V CDR1 and CDR2: SGDLS, YYNGEE. Trimming pared 1 base from V and 3 bases from J, leaving 7 bases between. The CDR3 consists of 13 residues. CDR3 amino acids: CASSVRSEETQYF. The CDR3 nucleotides are TGTGCCAGCAGCGTAAGGTCAGAAGAGACCCAGTACTTC.

The V call is TRBV7-8, the J call TRBJ2-5; D may match TRBD1 or TRBD2 (5 bases each). Germline CDR1 is SGHVS and CDR2 is FQNEAQ. This CDR3 contains 15 residues. With 4 bases removed from V and 2 bases from J, the gap between germline ends came to 14 bases. The DNA for the CDR3 is TGTGCCAGCAGCTCGCCGGGAAGGGGTCAAGAGACCCAGTACTTC. Its translation: CASSSPGRGQETQYF.

This clone was seen just once. J is TRBJ2-3 and V is TRBV7-8, with 8 bases fitting TRBD2. Germline V gene data show CDR1 as SGHVS and CDR2 as FQNEAQ. The junction had 8 bases not matched to a gene; V was cut back by 4 bases and J by 5 bases. This CDR3 is 15 amino acids long. The CDR3 region has the DNA TGTGCCAGCAGCTCCGAGCGGGGGCAGAGAGATACGCAGTATTTT. This encodes CASSSERGQRDTQYF.

There are a few counts of this clone. The chain links TRBV7-9 to TRBJ2-1, with 7 bases fitting TRBD2. Germline V gene sequence: CDR1 SEHNR, CDR2 FQNEAQ (reference sequence). After removal of 5 bases from V and 0 bases from J, the junction contained 7 bases not matched to a gene. The CDR3 totals 16 residues. The CDR3: CASSAQAGSSYNEQFF. The CDR3 DNA reads as TGTGCCAGCAGCGCACAAGCGGGGAGCTCCTACAATGAGCAGTTCTTC.

In the case of this clone: Other DNA sequences in the same sample also yield this CDR3. The chain carries TRBV4-1 and TRBJ1-1; D is unclear. The germline V and J ends were trimmed by 3 bases and 1 base, with 6 bases remaining between them. Germline loops: CDR1 MGHRA, CDR2 YSYEKL. There are 13 residues in the CDR3. The CDR3 nucleotides are TGCGCCAGCAGCCAGATTCCGAACACTGAAGCTTTCTTT. Translated, it gives CASSQIPNTEAFF.

This clone has just a few counts. The V gene is TRBV27, the J gene TRBJ1-5, with a tentative D call TRBD1 (6 bases). The germline gives CDR1 MNHEY, CDR2 SMNVEV (reference sequence). V was shortened by 6 bases and J by 2 bases, with 14 bases between the two germline ends. CDR3 length: 15 residues. Here the CDR3 DNA reads TGTGCCAGCAGACAGGGAACCACCCGCAATCAGCCCCAGCATTTT. Translated, it gives CASRQGTTRNQPQHF.

This chain connects TRBV13 to TRBJ2-1; TRBD2 is a possible D gene (6 bases). The CDR3 sequence is 13 residues long. V was clipped by 4 bases and J by 8 bases, with 12 bases between them. Per the germline V gene, CDR1 is PRHDT and CDR2 is FYEKMQ (reference sequence). The CDR3 region has the DNA TGTGCCAGCAGCTCTGGCCGGGACTATGAGCAGTTCTTC. This codes for CASSSGRDYEQFF.

This clone was seen ten or more times. The rearrangement joins TRBV27 to TRBJ2-7; 8 bases are shared with TRBD1. CDR1 and CDR2 (germline): MNHEY, SMNVEV (reference sequence). CDR3 size: 14 residues. J was trimmed by 3 bases and V by 6 bases; bases with no gene match: 7. CDR3 loop: CASRWQGAVYEQYF. CDR3 DNA: TGTGCCAGCAGATGGCAGGGGGCAGTCTACGAGCAGTACTTC.

In its sample, this clone was seen a few times. The J gene is TRBJ2-5, the V gene TRBV18; D is unclear. In germline, CDR1 is KGHSH, CDR2 LQKENI. The length of the CDR3 is 15 residues. V was cut by 3 bases and J by 4 bases, with 15 bases left in between. This CDR3 reads CASSPKTLIVETQYF. The CDR3 nucleotides read TGTGCCAGCTCACCCAAAACGCTGATTGTAGAGACCCAGTACTTC.

V gene TRBV29-1 combines with J gene TRBJ2-5; D not resolved. Per the germline V gene, CDR1 is SQVTM and CDR2 is ANQGSEA. Trimming cost V 7 bases and J 5 bases, with 8 bases left between them. The CDR3 contains 10 residues. For the CDR3, the DNA is TGCAGCGCCGGTGGTGAGACCCAGTACTTC. Translation: CSAGGETQYF.

The sample holds a few counts of this clone. The V and J genes are TRBV7-6 and TRBJ2-3; possibly TRBD2 for D (6 bases). The CDR3 consists of 14 residues. V was pared by 1 base and J by 9 bases, with 14 bases between. Germline V gene lookup returns CDR1 SGHVS and CDR2 FNYEAQ. In DNA, the CDR3 is TGTGCCAGCAGCTTAGGGGCCCAGGGAGGCACGCAGTATTTT. Protein: CASSLGAQGGTQYF.

The chain links TRBV10-3 to TRBJ1-2; 7 nucleotides line up with TRBD1. The germline CDR1 and CDR2 sequences are ENHRY and SYGVKD. The CDR3 sequence is 18 residues long. The V gene end was trimmed by 4 bases and the J gene end by 7 bases; junction bases not matched to a gene: 21. CDR3 in DNA: TGTGCCATCAGTGCTTTCTTGAAGGAGACAGGGACCCCCGGTGGCTACACCTTC. This codes for CAISAFLKETGTPGGYTF.

This clone was seen more than once but under ten times. This chain connects TRBV6-5 to TRBJ2-3; no definite D call. The V end lost 7 bases, the J end lost 1 base, and 12 bases lay between the germline ends. Germline CDR1 reads MNHEY; CDR2 reads SVGAGI. The CDR3 is 14 amino acids. CDR3 sequence reads: CASKIGPGTDTQYF. CDR3 sequence (DNA): TGTGCCAGCAAAATCGGACCGGGCACAGATACGCAGTATTTT.

This chain connects TRBV5-1 to TRBJ1-3; D remains ambiguous. This CDR3 is 13 amino acids long. Germline-derived CDR1 and CDR2 are SGHRS and YFSETQ. Deletions cut 4 bases from V and 2 bases from J, with 7 bases between. The CDR3 DNA sequence: TGCGCCAGCAGCGCCCAAACTGGAAACACCATATATTTT. Translated, it gives CASSAQTGNTIYF.

This clone occurred a few times. V gene TRBV13 combines with J gene TRBJ2-7; D is possibly TRBD1 or TRBD2 (6 bases each). With 5 bases removed from V and 5 bases from J, the gap between germline ends came to 19 bases. This CDR3 region has 15 residues. CDR1 is PRHDT and CDR2 is FYEKMQ in the germline V gene (reference sequence). The CDR3 protein is CASSPGIGGTDEQYF. The CDR3 DNA is TGTGCCAGCAGCCCCGGGATAGGGGGGACGGACGAGCAGTACTTC.

The gene calls are TRBV19 and TRBJ1-5; tentative D call: TRBD1 (5 bases). The V gene's germline CDR1 is LNHDA and CDR2 SQIVND (reference sequence). The CDR3 length is 16 residues. V was cut by 5 bases and J by 4 bases, with 18 bases left in between. The CDR3 loop reads CASSGGTRHRNQPQHF. The CDR3 coding sequence is TGTGCCAGTAGTGGCGGGACTCGCCACCGAAATCAGCCCCAGCATTTT.

The chain couples TRBV9 to TRBJ2-5; a weak D match, TRBD1 (5 bases). V gave up 0 bases and J gave up 3 bases, with 18 bases separating them. CDR3 size: 17 residues. The V gene's germline CDR1 is SGDLS and CDR2 YYNGEE. The CDR3 is CASSVDTSGHYEETQYF. For the CDR3, the DNA is TGTGCCAGCAGCGTAGACACCTCCGGACACTACGAAGAGACCCAGTACTTC.